The entry that follows covers one T cell receptor beta chain sequence. Per the authors' pipeline: Cell counts per sample came from amplifying reference gene primers. TCRdb's copy holds only in-frame clones and misses some; the assay was immunoSEQ multiplex PCR. The V and J calls and clone size come from that table; D and trimming were worked out from the DNA. The sample holds roughly 260,000 clones, about 87% seen once. The sample originates from a study of blood T cell repertoires in COVID-19. Overall study: Whether acute or convalescent, the COVID-19 samples came from the United States, Italy and Spain. Sources were T cells, B-cell-depleted T cells, or PBMCs; the material itself was cDNA or gDNA.

V shed 6 bases, J shed 3 bases, and the junction held 7 bases outside the gene matches. CDR3 size: 14 residues. CDR1 is MNHEY, CDR2 SMNVEV, per germline (reference sequence). The sample comprised peripheral blood. This clonotype was sampled from a woman between 45 and 60 years old with acute or convalescent COVID-19. The rearrangement joins TRBV27 to TRBJ1-2, with 7 bases matching TRBD1. CDR3 DNA sequence: TGTGCCAGCAGCTTACAGGGGACAGACTATGGCTACACCTTC. This sequence encodes CASSLQGTDYGYTF.